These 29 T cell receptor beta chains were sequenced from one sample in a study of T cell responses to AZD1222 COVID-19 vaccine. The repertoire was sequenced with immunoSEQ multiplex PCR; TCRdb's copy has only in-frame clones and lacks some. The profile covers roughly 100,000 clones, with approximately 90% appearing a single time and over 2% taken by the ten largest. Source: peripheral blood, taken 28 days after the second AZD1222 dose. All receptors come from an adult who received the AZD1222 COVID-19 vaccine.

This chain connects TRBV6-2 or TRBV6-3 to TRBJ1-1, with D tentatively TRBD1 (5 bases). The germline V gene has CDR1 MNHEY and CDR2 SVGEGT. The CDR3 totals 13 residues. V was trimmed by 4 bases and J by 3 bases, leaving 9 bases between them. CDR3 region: CASSSTGYTEAFF. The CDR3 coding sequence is TGTGCCAGCAGTTCAACAGGATACACTGAAGCTTTCTTT.

The CDR3 spells CASSLTQGARGELFF. The CDR3 DNA reads TGTGCCAGCAGCCTAACACAGGGGGCTCGGGGGGAGCTGTTTTTT. The rearrangement joins TRBV27 to TRBJ2-2; 9 bases fit TRBD1. This CDR3 is 15 amino acids long. The junction had 10 bases not matched to a gene; V was cut back by 6 bases and J by 8 bases. Germline values: CDR1 MNHEY, CDR2 SMNVEV (reference sequence).

CDR3 amino acids: CASSPRGSNAPYGYTF. As DNA, the CDR3 is TGTGCCAGCAGCCCCCGCGGGAGTAATGCGCCTTATGGCTACACCTTC. The V call is TRBV28, the J call TRBJ1-2, with unresolved D. This CDR3 is built from 16 residues. CDR1 and CDR2 from the germline V gene are MDHEN and SYDVKM. V was cut by 6 bases and J by 5 bases, with 22 bases left in between.

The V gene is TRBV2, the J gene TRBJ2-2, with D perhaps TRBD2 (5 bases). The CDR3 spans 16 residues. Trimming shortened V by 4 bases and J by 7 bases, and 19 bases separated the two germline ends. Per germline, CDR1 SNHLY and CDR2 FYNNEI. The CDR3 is CASSVRTGVGSGELFF. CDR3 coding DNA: TGTGCCAGCAGTGTCCGGACCGGGGTGGGGAGCGGGGAGCTGTTTTTT.

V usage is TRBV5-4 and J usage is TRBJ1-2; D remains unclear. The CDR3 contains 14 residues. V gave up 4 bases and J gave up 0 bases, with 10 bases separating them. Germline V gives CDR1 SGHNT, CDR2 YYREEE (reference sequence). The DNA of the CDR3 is TGTGCCAGCAGCCCCAAAACAGCTAACTATGGCTACACCTTC. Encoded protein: CASSPKTANYGYTF.

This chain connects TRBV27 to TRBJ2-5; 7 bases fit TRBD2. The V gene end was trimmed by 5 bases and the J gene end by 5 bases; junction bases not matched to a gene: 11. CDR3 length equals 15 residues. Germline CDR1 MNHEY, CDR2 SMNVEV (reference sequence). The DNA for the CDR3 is TGTGCCAGCAGTACAACAAGGATCGGGGGGGAGACCCAGTACTTC. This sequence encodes CASSTTRIGGETQYF.

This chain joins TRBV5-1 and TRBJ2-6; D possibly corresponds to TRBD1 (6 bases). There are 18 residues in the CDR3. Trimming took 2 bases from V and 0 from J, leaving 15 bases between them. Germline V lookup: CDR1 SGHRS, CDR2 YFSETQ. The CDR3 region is CASSFLSDSPSGANVLTF. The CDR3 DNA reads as TGCGCCAGCAGCTTTTTATCGGACAGTCCCTCTGGGGCCAACGTCCTGACTTTC.

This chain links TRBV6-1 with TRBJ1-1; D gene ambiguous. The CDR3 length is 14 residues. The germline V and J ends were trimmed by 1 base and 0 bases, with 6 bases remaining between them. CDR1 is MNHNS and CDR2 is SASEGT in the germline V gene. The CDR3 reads CASSEDFLNTEAFF. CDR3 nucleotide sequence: TGTGCCAGCAGTGAAGACTTCCTGAACACTGAAGCTTTCTTT.

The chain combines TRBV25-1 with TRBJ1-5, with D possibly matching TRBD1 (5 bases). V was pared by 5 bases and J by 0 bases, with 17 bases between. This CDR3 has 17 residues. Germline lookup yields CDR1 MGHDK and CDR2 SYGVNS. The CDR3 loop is CASSPGSLLNSNQPQHF. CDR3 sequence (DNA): TGTGCCAGCAGTCCAGGGTCACTACTTAATAGCAATCAGCCCCAGCATTTT.

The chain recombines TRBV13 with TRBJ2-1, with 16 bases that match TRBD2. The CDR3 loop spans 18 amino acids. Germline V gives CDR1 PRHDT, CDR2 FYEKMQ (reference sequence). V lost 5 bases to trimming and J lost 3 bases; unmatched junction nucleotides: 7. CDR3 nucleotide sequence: TGTGCCAGCAGCATCGCCGGGACTAGCGGGAGGGTCTACAATGAGCAGTTCTTC. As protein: CASSIAGTSGRVYNEQFF.

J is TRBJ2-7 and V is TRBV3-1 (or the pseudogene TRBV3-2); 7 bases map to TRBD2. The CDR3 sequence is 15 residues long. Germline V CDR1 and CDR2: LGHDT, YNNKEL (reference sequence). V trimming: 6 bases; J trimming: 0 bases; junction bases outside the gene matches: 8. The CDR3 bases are TGTGCCAGCAGACCTAGCGGAACAAGCTCCTACGAGCAGTACTTC. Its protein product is CASRPSGTSSYEQYF.

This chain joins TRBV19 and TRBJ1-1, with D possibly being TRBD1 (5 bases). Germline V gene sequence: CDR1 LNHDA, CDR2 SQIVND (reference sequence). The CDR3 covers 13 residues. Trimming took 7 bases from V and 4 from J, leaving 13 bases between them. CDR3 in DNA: TGTGCCAGTAACGAACCGGGGCGCACTGAAGCTTTCTTT. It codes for CASNEPGRTEAFF.

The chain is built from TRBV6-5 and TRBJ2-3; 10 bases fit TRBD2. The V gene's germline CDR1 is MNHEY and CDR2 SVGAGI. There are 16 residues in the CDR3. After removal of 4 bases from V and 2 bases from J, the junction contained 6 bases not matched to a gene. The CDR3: CASSLPSGRITDTQYF. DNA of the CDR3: TGTGCCAGCAGTTTACCTAGCGGGAGAATCACAGATACGCAGTATTTT.

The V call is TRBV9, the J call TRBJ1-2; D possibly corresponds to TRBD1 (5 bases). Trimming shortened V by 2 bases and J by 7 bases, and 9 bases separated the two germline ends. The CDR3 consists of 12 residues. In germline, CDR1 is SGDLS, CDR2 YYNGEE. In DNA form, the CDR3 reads TGTGCCAGCAGCGTGAGTGGGGGTGGCTACACCTTC. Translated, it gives CASSVSGGGYTF. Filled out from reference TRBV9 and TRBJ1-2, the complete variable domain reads DSGVTQTPKHLITATGQRVTLRCSPRSGDLSVYWYQQSLDQGLQFLIQYYNGEERAKGNILERFSAQQFPDLHSELNLSSLELGDSALYFCASSVSGGGYTFGSGTRLTVV.

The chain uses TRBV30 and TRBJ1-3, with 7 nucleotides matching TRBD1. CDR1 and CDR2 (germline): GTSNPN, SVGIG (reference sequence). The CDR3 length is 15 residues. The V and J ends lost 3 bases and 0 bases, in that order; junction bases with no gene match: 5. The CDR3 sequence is CAWREGASSGNTIYF. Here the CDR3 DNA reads TGTGCCTGGAGAGAGGGGGCCAGCTCTGGAAACACCATATATTTT.

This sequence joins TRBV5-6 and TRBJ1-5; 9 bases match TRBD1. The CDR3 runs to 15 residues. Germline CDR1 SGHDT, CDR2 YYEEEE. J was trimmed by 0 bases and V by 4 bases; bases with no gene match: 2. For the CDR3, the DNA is TGTGCCAGCAGCGGGACAGGGCGTAGCAATCAGCCCCAGCATTTT. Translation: CASSGTGRSNQPQHF. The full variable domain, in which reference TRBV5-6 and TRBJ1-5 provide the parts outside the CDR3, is DAGVTQSPTHLIKTRGQQVTLRCSPKSGHDTVSWYQQALGQGPQFIFQYYEEEERQRGNFPDRFSGHQFPNYSSELNVNALLLGDSALYLCASSGTGRSNQPQHFGDGTRLSIL.

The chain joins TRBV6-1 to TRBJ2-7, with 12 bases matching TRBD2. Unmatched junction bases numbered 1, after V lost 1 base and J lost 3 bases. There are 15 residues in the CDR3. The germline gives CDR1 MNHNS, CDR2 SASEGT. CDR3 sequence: CASSEGTSGNYEQYF. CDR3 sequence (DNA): TGTGCCAGCAGTGAAGGGACTAGCGGGAACTACGAGCAGTACTTC.

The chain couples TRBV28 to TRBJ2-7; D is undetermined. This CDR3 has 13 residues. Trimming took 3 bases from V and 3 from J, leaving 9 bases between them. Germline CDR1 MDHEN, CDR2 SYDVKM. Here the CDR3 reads CASSLLQNYEQYF. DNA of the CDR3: TGTGCCAGCAGTTTGCTACAGAACTACGAGCAGTACTTC.

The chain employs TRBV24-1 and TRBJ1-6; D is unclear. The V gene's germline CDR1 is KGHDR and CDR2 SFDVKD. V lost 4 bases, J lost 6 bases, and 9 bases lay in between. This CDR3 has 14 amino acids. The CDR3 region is CATSEGRFNSPLHF. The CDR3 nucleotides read TGTGCCACCAGTGAAGGAAGGTTTAATTCACCCCTCCACTTT.

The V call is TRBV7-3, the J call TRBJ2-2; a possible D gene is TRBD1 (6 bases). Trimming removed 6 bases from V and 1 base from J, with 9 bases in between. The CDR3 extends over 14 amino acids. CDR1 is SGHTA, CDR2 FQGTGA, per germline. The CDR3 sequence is CASREQGNTGELFF. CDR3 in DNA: TGTGCCAGCAGGGAACAGGGGAACACCGGGGAGCTGTTTTTT.

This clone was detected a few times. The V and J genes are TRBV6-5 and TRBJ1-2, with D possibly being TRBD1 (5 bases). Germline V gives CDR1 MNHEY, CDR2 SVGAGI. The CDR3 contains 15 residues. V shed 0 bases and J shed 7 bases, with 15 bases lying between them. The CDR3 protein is CASSYSPGIKGGYTF. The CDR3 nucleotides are TGTGCCAGCAGTTACTCCCCAGGGATAAAAGGTGGCTACACCTTC.

The CDR3 sequence is CASSQGGQFSSYNSPLHF. The CDR3 region has the DNA TGTGCCAGCAGCCAGGGGGGCCAATTTAGCTCCTATAATTCACCCCTCCACTTT. The chain joins TRBV3-1 (or the pseudogene TRBV3-2) to TRBJ1-6; weak D call: TRBD1 (6 bases). Trimming pared 3 bases from V and 0 bases from J, leaving 15 bases between. The CDR3 spans 18 residues. Germline loops: CDR1 LGHDT, CDR2 YNNKEL (reference sequence).

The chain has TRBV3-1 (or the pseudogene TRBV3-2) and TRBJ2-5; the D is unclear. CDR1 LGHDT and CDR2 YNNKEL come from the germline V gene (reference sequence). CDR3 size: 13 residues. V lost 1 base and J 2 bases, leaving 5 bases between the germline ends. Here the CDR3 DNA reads TGTGCCAGCAGCCAAGCGACTCAAGAGACCCAGTACTTC. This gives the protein CASSQATQETQYF.

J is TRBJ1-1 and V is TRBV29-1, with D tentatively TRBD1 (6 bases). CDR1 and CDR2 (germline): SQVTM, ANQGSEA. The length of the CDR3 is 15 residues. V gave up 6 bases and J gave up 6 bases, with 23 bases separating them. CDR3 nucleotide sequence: TGCAGCGTACAATTGGGGGGGGCAGTGGTGGCTGAAGCTTTCTTT. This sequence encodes CSVQLGGAVVAEAFF.

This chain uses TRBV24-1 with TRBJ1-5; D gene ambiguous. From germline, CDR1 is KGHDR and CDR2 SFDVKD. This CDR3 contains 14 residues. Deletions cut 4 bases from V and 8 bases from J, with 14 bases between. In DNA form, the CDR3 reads TGTGCCACCAGTGAGGCGGGCCCACGGGAGCCCCAGCATTTT. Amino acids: CATSEAGPREPQHF.

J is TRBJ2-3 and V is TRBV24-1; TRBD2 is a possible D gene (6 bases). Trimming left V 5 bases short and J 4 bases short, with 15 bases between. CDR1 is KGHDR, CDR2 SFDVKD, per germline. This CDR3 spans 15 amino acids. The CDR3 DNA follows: TGTGCCACCAGTGTCGGAGGGTTGGTGTCAGATACGCAGTATTTT. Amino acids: CATSVGGLVSDTQYF.

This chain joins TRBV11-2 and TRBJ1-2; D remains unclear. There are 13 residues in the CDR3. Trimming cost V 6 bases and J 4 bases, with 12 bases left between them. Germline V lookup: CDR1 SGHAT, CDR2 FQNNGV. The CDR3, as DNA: TGTGCCAGCAGTTCTGGGTGGGGCTATGGCTACACCTTC. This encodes CASSSGWGYGYTF.

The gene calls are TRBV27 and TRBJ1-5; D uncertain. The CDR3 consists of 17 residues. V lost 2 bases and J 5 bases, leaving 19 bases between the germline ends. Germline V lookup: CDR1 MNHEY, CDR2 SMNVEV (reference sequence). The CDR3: CASSLIPAGRHHQPQHF. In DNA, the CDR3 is TGTGCCAGCAGTTTAATACCGGCAGGACGTCATCATCAGCCCCAGCATTTT.

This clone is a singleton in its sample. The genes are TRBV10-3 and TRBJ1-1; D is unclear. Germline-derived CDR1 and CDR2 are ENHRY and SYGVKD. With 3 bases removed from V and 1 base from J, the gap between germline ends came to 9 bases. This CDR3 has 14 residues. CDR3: CAISDSQRNTEAFF. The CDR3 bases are TGTGCCATCAGTGATAGTCAGCGGAACACTGAAGCTTTCTTT.